In its sample, the clone carrying this TCR beta chain was seen many times. Patients were aged 18 to 65, had disease duration under 2 months, and had newly diagnosed hyperthyroidism. Patients having uncontrolled infection, another autoimmune disease, pregnancy or lactation were not included. J lost 5 bases, V lost 5 bases, and 7 bases had no gene match. The CDR3 has 15 residues. The germline gives CDR1 MNHNS, CDR2 SASEGT. This entry belongs to a study of T cells in Graves' hyperthyroidism and ophthalmopathy. The investigators amplified TCR beta CDR3 regions from RNA transcripts. TCR CDR3 regions were first amplified by RT-PCR with HTBI primers. A single record per CDR3 protein comes from TCRdb applying MiXCR to the multiplex PCR reads. The sample lists about 400,000 distinct CDR3 sequences; more than 12% were seen once.

The sequence was obtained from a woman in her twenties or thirties with Graves' hyperthyroidism. The rearrangement joins TRBV6-1 to TRBJ2-1, with 9 bases aligning to TRBD1. The sequenced material came from blood. CDR3 in DNA: TGTGCCAGCAGTACCGGGACAGGGCGGCACAATGAGCAGTTCTTC. Its translation is CASSTGTGRHNEQFF.